The 23 T cell receptor beta chains below come from one sample, sequenced in a study of blood T cell repertoires in COVID-19. This table comes from immunoSEQ multiplex PCR, and its TCRdb copy is limited to in-frame clones, with some not included. The profile shows approximately 100,000 clones, 88% of them singletons. The source material was peripheral blood. The receptors were sampled from a woman aged 60-75 years with acute or convalescent COVID-19.

This clone has just one count. The chain links TRBV7-9 to TRBJ2-7, with a possible D match to TRBD2 (5 bases). V lost 5 bases and J lost 7, with 21 bases in between. The CDR3 runs to 15 residues. CDR1 is SEHNR, CDR2 FQNEAQ, per germline (reference sequence). DNA of the CDR3: TGTGCCAGCAGCCTTCCTAAGGCAGGATCGGGAGAGCAGTACTTC. The encoded protein is CASSLPKAGSGEQYF.

The chain links TRBV5-1 to TRBJ2-1; 7 positions match TRBD2. The CDR3 length is 15 residues. Trimming at V came to 4 bases and at J to 3 bases, leaving 7 bases not matched to a gene. Germline lookup yields CDR1 SGHRS and CDR2 YFSETQ. CDR3 amino acids: CASSLPGGIYNEQFF. The CDR3 bases are TGCGCCAGCAGCCTCCCGGGAGGCATCTACAATGAGCAGTTCTTC.

The V call is TRBV5-1, the J call TRBJ2-5, with 10 bases lining up with TRBD1. J was trimmed by 7 bases and V by 7 bases; bases with no gene match: 7. The CDR3 contains 13 residues. The germline V gene encodes CDR1 SGHRS and CDR2 YFSETQ. The DNA for the CDR3 is TGCGCCAGCCAGGACAGGGGGGCTGGGACCCAGTACTTC. Translating gives CASQDRGAGTQYF.

This clone was observed once. Its ends do not fully match the called genes, so a read error is possible. The chain couples TRBV7-2 to TRBJ2-1, with 12 bases identical to TRBD2. The CDR3 has 14 residues. Germline V gene lookup returns CDR1 SGHTA and CDR2 FQGNSA. The CDR3 sequence is CASSLAGGSNEQFF. DNA of the CDR3: TGTGCCAGCAGCCTAGCGGGAGGGTCCAATGAGCAGTTCTTC.

The rearrangement links TRBV2 to TRBJ1-5, with 8 bases that match TRBD1. The CDR3 has 14 residues. V gave up 7 bases and J gave up 3 bases; unmatched junction bases: 5. Germline CDR1 reads SNHLY; CDR2 reads FYNNEI. Here the CDR3 DNA reads TGTGCCAGCAAAGAACAGGGGGTCAATCAGCCCCAGCATTTT. Translated, it gives CASKEQGVNQPQHF.

The chain has TRBV7-9 and TRBJ2-2, with D hard to call. Germline V lookup: CDR1 SEHNR, CDR2 FQNEAQ (reference sequence). The CDR3 consists of 13 residues. The V end lost 5 bases, the J end lost 3 bases, and 7 bases lay between the germline ends. The CDR3 sequence: CASSLSDTGELFF. The CDR3 coding sequence is TGTGCCAGCAGCCTCAGTGACACCGGGGAGCTGTTTTTT.

The chain combines TRBV10-3 with TRBJ1-2; D uncertain. Germline values: CDR1 ENHRY, CDR2 SYGVKD. This CDR3 spans 14 amino acids. Trimming removed 3 bases from V and 6 bases from J, with 14 bases in between. In DNA form, the CDR3 reads TGTGCCATCAGTGATAGGAGACCGAGCGATGGCTACACCTTC. Its protein is CAISDRRPSDGYTF.

This chain joins TRBV21-1 and TRBJ1-5. TRBV21-1 is a pseudogene. This CDR3 is built from 16 residues. The CDR3 sequence: CASSSYLRGTGQPQHF. CDR3 DNA: TGTGCCAGCAGCAGTTACCTTCGGGGAACGGGGCAGCCCCAGCATTTT.

The chain joins TRBV9 to TRBJ2-7, with TRBD2 matching over 7 bases. Germline V lookup: CDR1 SGDLS, CDR2 YYNGEE. The V gene end was trimmed by 4 bases and the J gene end by 2 bases; junction bases not matched to a gene: 6. The CDR3 extends over 14 amino acids. The CDR3 DNA reads TGTGCCAGCAGCCCCCGGACTAGAACCTACGAGCAGTACTTC. Translating gives CASSPRTRTYEQYF. The full variable domain, with the rest looked up from reference TRBV9 and TRBJ2-7, is DSGVTQTPKHLITATGQRVTLRCSPRSGDLSVYWYQQSLDQGLQFLIQYYNGEERAKGNILERFSAQQFPDLHSELNLSSLELGDSALYFCASSPRTRTYEQYFGPGTRLTVT.

This rearrangement joins TRBV20-1 to TRBJ1-5; D is possibly TRBD1 (6 bases). V lost 3 bases to trimming and J lost 1 base, with 10 bases between them. From germline, CDR1 is DFQATT and CDR2 SNEGSKA (reference sequence). The CDR3 length is 14 residues. The chain's CDR3 is CSASQQGSNQPQHF. The CDR3 DNA follows: TGCAGTGCTAGTCAACAGGGAAGCAATCAGCCCCAGCATTTT.

The chain is built from TRBV24-1 and TRBJ2-1; 14 bases line up with TRBD2. V dropped 0 bases and J dropped 3; count of bases not matched to a gene: 9. Germline V gives CDR1 KGHDR, CDR2 SFDVKD. The CDR3 consists of 20 residues. CDR3 sequence reads: CATSDLKTSGRAARYNEQFF. The CDR3 DNA reads as TGTGCCACCAGTGATTTGAAGACTAGCGGGAGGGCCGCGCGCTACAATGAGCAGTTCTTC.

The genes are TRBV7-9 and TRBJ1-3; unclear D gene. V lost 3 bases and J 1 base, leaving 4 bases between the germline ends. From germline, CDR1 is SEHNR and CDR2 FQNEAQ (reference sequence). The CDR3 consists of 13 residues. CDR3 in DNA: TGTGCCAGCAGCTTTGCGTCTGGAAACACCATATATTTT. Its translation: CASSFASGNTIYF. Full variable domain (outside the CDR3, taken from reference TRBV7-9 and TRBJ1-3): DTGVSQNPRHKITKRGQNVTFRCDPISEHNRLYWYRQTLGQGPEFLTYFQNEAQLEKSRLLSDRFSAERPKGSFSTLEIQRTEQGDSAMYLCASSFASGNTIYFGEGSWLTVV.

This chain connects TRBV6-1 to TRBJ2-7; D remains ambiguous. CDR3 length equals 13 residues. V was trimmed by 2 bases and J by 5 bases, leaving 10 bases between them. Germline V gene lookup returns CDR1 MNHNS and CDR2 SASEGT. DNA for the CDR3: TGTGCCAGCAGTGAACGAGGCCTCCACGAGCAGTACGTC. Translation: CASSERGLHEQYV.

This chain connects TRBV7-3 to TRBJ2-3; 10 bases map to TRBD2. Germline CDR1 reads SGHTA; CDR2 reads FQGTGA. The V segment lost 8 bases and the J segment 4 bases; nucleotides outside the gene matches: 9. The CDR3 runs 15 residues. CDR3 residues: CASGQAGGPADTQYF. The CDR3 DNA is TGTGCCAGCGGACAAGCGGGAGGGCCGGCAGATACGCAGTATTTT.

The chain is built from TRBV18 and TRBJ2-5, with D uncertain. The CDR3 is made up of 13 amino acids. Looked up from germline, CDR1 is KGHSH and CDR2 is LQKENI. Trimming removed 2 bases at V and 5 bases at J, with 9 bases between. This CDR3 reads CASSPMKSETQYF. The CDR3 DNA is TGTGCCAGCTCACCAATGAAGAGCGAGACCCAGTACTTC.

This clone is a singleton in its sample. The chain recombines TRBV18 with TRBJ2-7; TRBD1 matches 8 bases. V lost 3 bases, J lost 6 bases, and 7 bases stayed unmatched. CDR3 length: 14 amino acids. CDR1 and CDR2 from the germline V gene are KGHSH and LQKENI. CDR3: CASSPDRAKGEQYV. In DNA form, the CDR3 reads TGTGCCAGCTCACCGGACAGGGCCAAGGGCGAGCAGTACGTC.

DNA for the CDR3: TGTGCCAGCAGCCATCCCTTACCGGGACAGCAAGAGACCCAGTACTTC. Encoded protein: CASSHPLPGQQETQYF. V is TRBV11-2 and J is TRBJ2-5; 7 nucleotides line up with TRBD1. The CDR3 covers 16 residues. The ends lost 5 bases at V and 2 bases at J; junction bases unmatched: 11. Germline-derived CDR1 and CDR2 are SGHAT and FQNNGV.

The V call is TRBV6-5, the J call TRBJ2-7; 9 bases fit TRBD1. Trimming cost V 5 bases and J 2 bases; bases outside gene matches: 7. The CDR3 totals 15 residues. In germline, CDR1 is MNHEY, CDR2 SVGAGI. CDR3 sequence (DNA): TGTGCCAGCAGTCAGACCGGGACAGGGACCTACGAGCAGTACTTC. Translating gives CASSQTGTGTYEQYF.

The chain is built from TRBV5-1 and TRBJ2-1, with TRBD2 matching 7 bases. J gave up 8 bases and V 5 bases, and 10 bases lay outside the gene matches. Germline V gene sequence: CDR1 SGHRS, CDR2 YFSETQ. This CDR3 contains 14 residues. CDR3 DNA sequence: TGCGCCAGCAGTCGTCTTAGTGCGGGGGATGAGCAGTTCTTC. Translation: CASSRLSAGDEQFF.

The chain is built from TRBV2 and TRBJ2-1; TRBD2 agrees at 10 bases. The CDR3 totals 15 residues. Germline V gene sequence: CDR1 SNHLY, CDR2 FYNNEI. The ends lost 3 bases at V and 9 bases at J; junction bases unmatched: 8. The CDR3 region has the DNA TGTGCCAGCAGTGAGGCTAGCGGGAGATCTATTGAGCAGTTCTTC. Its protein product is CASSEASGRSIEQFF.

This chain joins TRBV19 and TRBJ2-1; possibly TRBD2 for D (6 bases). Germline V gives CDR1 LNHDA, CDR2 SQIVND (reference sequence). CDR3 length equals 15 residues. V lost 1 base, J lost 10 bases, and 17 bases lay in between. CDR3 residues: CASSIGRLTGVEQFF. CDR3 sequence (DNA): TGTGCCAGTAGTATAGGGCGACTGACGGGAGTCGAGCAGTTCTTC.

The rearrangement joins TRBV25-1 to TRBJ2-1, with TRBD1 identical over 10 bases. The germline V gene has CDR1 MGHDK and CDR2 SYGVNS. V gave up 6 bases and J gave up 4 bases; unmatched junction bases: 9. The CDR3 sequence is 16 residues long. This chain's CDR3 is CASRDIPGQGYNEQFF. For the CDR3, the DNA is TGTGCCAGCAGGGACATCCCGGGACAGGGGTACAATGAGCAGTTCTTC.

This clone was recorded a few times. V usage is TRBV28 and J usage is TRBJ1-2; a possible D gene is TRBD1 (5 bases). Germline V gene sequence: CDR1 MDHEN, CDR2 SYDVKM. Trimming stripped 6 bases from V and 3 bases from J, with 14 bases between. The CDR3 is made up of 14 amino acids. This CDR3 is CASSLGGWDYGYTF. CDR3 in DNA: TGTGCCAGCAGCTTGGGGGGTTGGGACTATGGCTACACCTTC.